A selection of T cell receptor beta chains follows, all from one sample in a study of blood T cell repertoires in COVID-19. The method was immunoSEQ multiplex PCR; TCRdb's version includes in-frame clones alone and lacks a portion of them. The sample records fewer than 250,000 clones, around four fifths being singletons. The sequenced sample consisted of PBMCs or T cells enriched from blood (not recorded which). The receptors derive from a woman aged 40 to 55 who had been exposed to COVID-19. Each CDR3 is given with its conserved first and last residue. A D gene is named only where the DNA matches it firmly. Clone size is stated in some rows and not others, as once, few, many or a class when expanded.

d_call	clone_size	v_call	j_call	cdr3_nt	cdr3_aa
TRBD2	-	TRBV20-1	TRBJ2-3	TGCGCTCGGGGGGGCCCACCCCAGTATTTT	CARGGPPQYF
TRBD1	-	TRBV28	TRBJ1-5	TGTGCCAGCAGTTTGGGGACAGGGCTCAATCAGCCCCAGCATTTT	CASSLGTGLNQPQHF
TRBD1	-	TRBV28	TRBJ1-2	TGTGCCAGCAGTCCCCGGACAGGTTTAATCTATGGCTACACCTTC	CASSPRTGLIYGYTF
-	-	TRBV6-2/TRBV6-3	TRBJ1-4	TGTGCCAGCAGTTACCTGACAGGAACTAATGAAAAACTGTTTTTT	CASSYLTGTNEKLFF
-	-	TRBV3-1/TRBV3-2	TRBJ1-6	TGTGCCAGCAGCCAAGGGCAGACCTATAATTCACCCCTCCACTTT	CASSQGQTYNSPLHF
TRBD2	-	TRBV3-1/TRBV3-2	TRBJ2-1	TGTGCCAGCAGCCAATTCAATCCGACTAGCGGGGGGGCGCGGCAGTTCTTC	CASSQFNPTSGGARQFF
-	-	TRBV4-2	TRBJ1-4	TGTGCCAGCAGCCAAAACTCAAGGATTAAGGGGGGGGCAACTAATGAAAAACTGTTTTTT	CASSQNSRIKGGATNEKLFF
TRBD1	-	TRBV11-2	TRBJ1-1	TGTGCCAGCAGCTCCATAACACAGGGGATGAGGAACACTGAAGCTTTCTTT	CASSSITQGMRNTEAFF
-	-	TRBV2	TRBJ1-3	TGTGCCAGCAGTGTACTCTCTGGAAACACCATATATTTT	CASSVLSGNTIYF
-	-	TRBV3-1/TRBV3-2	TRBJ1-3	TGTGCCAGCAGCCAAGGGGAGATCGTTGGAAACACCATATATTTT	CASSQGEIVGNTIYF
-	few	TRBV19	TRBJ1-5	TGTGCCAGTAGGGCGGGGGGAAAGGGGTATAGCAATCAGCCCCAGCATTTT	CASRAGGKGYSNQPQHF
TRBD1	-	TRBV3-1/TRBV3-2	TRBJ1-2	TGTGCCAGCAGCCGCCGGGACAGGGGCTACACCTTC	CASSRRDRGYTF
TRBD1	-	TRBV18	TRBJ1-4	TGTGCCAGCTCACTACGGACAGGACCGAATGAAAAACTGTTTTTT	CASSLRTGPNEKLFF
-	-	TRBV7-6	TRBJ2-7	TGTGCCAGCAGCTCGAGGGGGGGTGTTCCTGATTACGAGCAGTACTTC	CASSSRGGVPDYEQYF
TRBD1	-	TRBV9	TRBJ2-2	TGTGCCAGCAGCGAACGACAGGGGGCAACCGGGGAGCTGTTTTTT	CASSERQGATGELFF
-	-	TRBV12-3/TRBV12-4	TRBJ1-2	TGTGCCAGCAGCAGTACAGGGATTGATGGCTACACCTTC	CASSSTGIDGYTF
TRBD1	-	TRBV18	TRBJ1-1	TGTGCCAGCTCAAGGGACAGGGACACTGAAGCTTTCTTT	CASSRDRDTEAFF
TRBD2	-	TRBV9	TRBJ2-2	TGTGCCAGCAGCGTTACTAGCGGGGAAAACACCGGGGAGCTGTTTTTT	CASSVTSGENTGELFF
-	-	TRBV11-2	TRBJ1-6	TGTGCCAGCAGCCCCGCGGGAAGCTCCTATAATTCACCCCTCCACTTT	CASSPAGSSYNSPLHF
-	-	TRBV27	TRBJ1-1	TGTGCCAGCAGTCCTGATGACGGCAGGGGCAGAGCTTTCTTT	CASSPDDGRGRAFF
TRBD1	-	TRBV3-1/TRBV3-2	TRBJ1-6	TGTGCCAGCAGCCAAGCCCTGGGACAGGGTTCAAATTCACCCCTCCACTTT	CASSQALGQGSNSPLHF
-	-	TRBV9	TRBJ2-3	TGTGCCAGCAACTTAGCTACTACTAGCACAGATACGCAGTATTTT	CASNLATTSTDTQYF
TRBD1	few	TRBV7-2	TRBJ1-3	TGTGCCAGCAGCCAGGGGGTTTTAAGAAACACCATATATTTT	CASSQGVLRNTIYF
TRBD1	-	TRBV19	TRBJ2-5	TGTGCCAGTAGTATAGGAGGGGGCGTACAAGAAGAGACCCAGTACTTC	CASSIGGGVQEETQYF
TRBD1	few	TRBV18	TRBJ1-1	TGTGCCAGCTCACCGGCGGACAGGGGGCTCGGCACTGAAGCTTTCTTT	CASSPADRGLGTEAFF
-	-	TRBV3-1/TRBV3-2	TRBJ1-6	TGTGCCAGCAGGGGAGCGGTCACAAATTCACCCCTCCACTTT	CASRGAVTNSPLHF
TRBD1	-	TRBV11-2	TRBJ1-2	TGTGCCAGCAGCTTCCAGACAGGGGAATATGGCTACACCTTC	CASSFQTGEYGYTF
-	-	TRBV6-2/TRBV6-3	TRBJ1-2	TGTGCCAGCAGTTACGGGCCACCCCTGGATGGCTACACCTTC	CASSYGPPLDGYTF
TRBD1	-	TRBV6-6	TRBJ1-4	TGTGCCAGCAGTCCACACGACAGGGGGGCCCTTGGTGAAAAACTGTTTTTT	CASSPHDRGALGEKLFF
-	-	TRBV6-1	TRBJ1-5	TGTGCCAGCAGTGATCAAGGGGCCGTTAAGCCCCAGCATTTT	CASSDQGAVKPQHF
TRBD1	-	TRBV7-9	TRBJ2-7	TGTGCCAGCAGCGTCGGGACAGATCGCTCCTACGAGCAGTACTTC	CASSVGTDRSYEQYF
TRBD1	many	TRBV5-4	TRBJ2-7	TGTGCCAGCAGCTCCCGGGACAGGGGGCTCGAGCAGTACTTC	CASSSRDRGLEQYF
-	-	TRBV7-6	TRBJ1-5	TGTGCCAGCAGCTTAGGGGGGGATTATAGCAATCAGCCCCAGCATTTT	CASSLGGDYSNQPQHF
-	-	TRBV28	TRBJ1-1	TGTGCCAGCACCGAGACGGGGGGGATGAACACTGAAGCTTTCTTT	CASTETGGMNTEAFF
TRBD2	-	TRBV9	TRBJ2-7	TGTGCCAGCAGCGTAGGGGATGGAGCGGGGGCGTCGTCCCACGAGCAGTACTTC	CASSVGDGAGASSHEQYF
-	-	TRBV11-2	TRBJ1-6	TGTGCCAGCAGCTTTCGTGACCCGGGGGTTAATTCACCCCTCCACTTT	CASSFRDPGVNSPLHF
TRBD1	-	TRBV10-3	TRBJ2-2	TGTGCCATCATGGGCGAACAGGGGGTCGCCGGGGAGCTGTTTTTT	CAIMGEQGVAGELFF